This TCR beta chain was captured by sequencing in a study of CD8 T cells in ankylosing spondylitis. Study-level points and caveats: Prior work had noted some motif variants in reactive arthritis blood and synovial fluid. Ankylosing spondylitis blood seemed to carry a telltale TCR beta motif made of seven or eight highly homologous variants. Clones tied to disease were said to be significantly enriched in matched ankylosing spondylitis synovial fluid.

For TCR beta, libraries came from quantitative 5'-RACE with molecular barcodes. TCRdb used MiXCR to reprocess the 5' RACE reads, holding one entry per CDR3 protein. The data contain 220,000 or so distinct CDR3 sequences, approximately 20% of them singletons. The V and J ends lost 8 bases and 9 bases, in that order; junction bases with no gene match: 20. The CDR3 runs 18 residues. Per the germline V gene, CDR1 is MDHEN and CDR2 is SYDVKM. About this clonotype: Its target is unknown.

The V and J genes are TRBV28 and TRBJ2-4; 12 nucleotides align to TRBD2. The sample comprised blood, either unsorted or a sorted T cell fraction (not recorded which). This receptor was identified in a male donor with ankylosing spondylitis. CDR3 amino acids: CASSRALGLAGPGGIQYF. In DNA form, the CDR3 reads TGTGCCAGCTCTCGCGCCCTGGGACTAGCGGGTCCCGGAGGCATTCAGTACTTC. Full variable domain (outside the CDR3, taken from reference TRBV28 and TRBJ2-4): DVKVTQSSRYLVKRTGEKVFLECVQDMDHENMFWYRQDPGLGLRLIYFSYDVKMKEKGDIPEGYSVSREKKERFSLILESASTNQTSMYLCASSRALGLAGPGGIQYFGAGTRLSVL.